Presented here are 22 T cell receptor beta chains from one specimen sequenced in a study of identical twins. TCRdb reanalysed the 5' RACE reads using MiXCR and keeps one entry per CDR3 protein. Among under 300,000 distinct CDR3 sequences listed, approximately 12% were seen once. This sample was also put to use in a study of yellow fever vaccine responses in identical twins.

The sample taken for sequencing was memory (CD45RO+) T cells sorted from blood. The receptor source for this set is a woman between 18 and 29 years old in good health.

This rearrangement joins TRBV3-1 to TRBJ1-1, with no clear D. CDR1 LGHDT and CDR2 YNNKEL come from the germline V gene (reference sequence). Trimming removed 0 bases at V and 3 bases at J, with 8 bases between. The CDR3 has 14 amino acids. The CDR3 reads CASSQDLGYTEAFF. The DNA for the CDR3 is TGTGCCAGCAGCCAAGATCTGGGATACACTGAAGCTTTCTTT.

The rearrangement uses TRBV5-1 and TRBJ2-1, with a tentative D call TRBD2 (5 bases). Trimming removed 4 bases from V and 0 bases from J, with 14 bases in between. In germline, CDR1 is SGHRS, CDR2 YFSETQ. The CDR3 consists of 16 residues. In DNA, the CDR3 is TGCGCCAGCAGCAGAATAGCGCAGAGCTCCTACAATGAGCAGTTCTTC. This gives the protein CASSRIAQSSYNEQFF.

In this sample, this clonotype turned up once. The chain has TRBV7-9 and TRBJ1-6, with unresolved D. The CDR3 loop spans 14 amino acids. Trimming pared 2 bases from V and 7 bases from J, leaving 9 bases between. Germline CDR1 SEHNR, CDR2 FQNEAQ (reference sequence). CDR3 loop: CASSLLGINSPLHF. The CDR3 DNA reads TGTGCCAGCAGCTTACTAGGAATCAATTCACCCCTCCACTTT.

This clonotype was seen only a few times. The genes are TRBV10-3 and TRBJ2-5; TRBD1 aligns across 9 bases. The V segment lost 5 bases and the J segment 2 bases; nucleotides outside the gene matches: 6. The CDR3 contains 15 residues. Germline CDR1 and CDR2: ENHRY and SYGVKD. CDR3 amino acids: CAISSPGTGQETQYF. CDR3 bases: TGTGCCATCAGTAGCCCCGGGACAGGGCAAGAGACCCAGTACTTC.

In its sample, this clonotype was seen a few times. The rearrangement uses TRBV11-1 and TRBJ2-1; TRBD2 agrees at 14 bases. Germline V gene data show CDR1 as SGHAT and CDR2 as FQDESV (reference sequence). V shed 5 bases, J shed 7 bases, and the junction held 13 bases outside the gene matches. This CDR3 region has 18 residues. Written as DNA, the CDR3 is TGTGCCAGCAGCCTCCAATTGGGACTAGCGGGAGAACGGAATGAGCAGTTCTTC. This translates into CASSLQLGLAGERNEQFF.

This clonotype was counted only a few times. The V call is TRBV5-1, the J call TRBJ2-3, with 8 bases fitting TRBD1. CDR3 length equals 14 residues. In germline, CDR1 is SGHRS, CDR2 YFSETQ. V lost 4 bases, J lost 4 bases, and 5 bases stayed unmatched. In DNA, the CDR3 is TGCGCCAGCAGCAAAGCAGGGGGCGCAGATACGCAGTATTTT. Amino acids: CASSKAGGADTQYF.

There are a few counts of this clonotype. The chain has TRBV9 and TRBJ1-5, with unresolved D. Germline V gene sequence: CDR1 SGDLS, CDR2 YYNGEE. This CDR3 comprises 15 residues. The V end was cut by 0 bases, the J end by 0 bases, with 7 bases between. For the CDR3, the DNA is TGTGCCAGCAGCGTAGGTCTCCTTAGCAATCAGCCCCAGCATTTT. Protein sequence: CASSVGLLSNQPQHF.

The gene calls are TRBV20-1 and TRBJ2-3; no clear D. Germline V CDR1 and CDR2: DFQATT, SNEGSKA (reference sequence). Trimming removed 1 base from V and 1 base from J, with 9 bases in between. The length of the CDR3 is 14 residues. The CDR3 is CSARGFTGTDTQYF. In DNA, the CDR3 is TGCAGTGCTAGAGGCTTTACCGGCACAGATACGCAGTATTTT.

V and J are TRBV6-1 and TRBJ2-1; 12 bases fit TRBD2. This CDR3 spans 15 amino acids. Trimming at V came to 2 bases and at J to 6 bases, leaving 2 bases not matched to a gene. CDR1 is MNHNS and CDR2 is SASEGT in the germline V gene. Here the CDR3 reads CASSETSGRRNEQFF. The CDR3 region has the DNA TGTGCCAGCAGTGAAACTAGCGGGAGGCGCAATGAGCAGTTCTTC.

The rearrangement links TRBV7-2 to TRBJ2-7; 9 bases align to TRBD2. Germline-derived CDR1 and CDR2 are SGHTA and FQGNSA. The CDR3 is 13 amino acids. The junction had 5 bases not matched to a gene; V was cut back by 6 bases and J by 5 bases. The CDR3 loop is CASSGSGRNEQYF. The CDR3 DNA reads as TGTGCCAGCAGTGGAAGCGGGAGGAACGAGCAGTACTTC.

CDR3 amino acids: CSAMPSDRDAEAFF. In DNA, the CDR3 is TGCAGTGCGATGCCCTCGGACAGGGACGCTGAAGCTTTCTTT. The chain couples TRBV20-1 to TRBJ1-1; 8 bases align to TRBD1. Germline-derived CDR1 and CDR2 are DFQATT and SNEGSKA (reference sequence). The CDR3 loop spans 14 amino acids. Trimming at V came to 6 bases and at J to 6 bases, leaving 12 bases not matched to a gene.

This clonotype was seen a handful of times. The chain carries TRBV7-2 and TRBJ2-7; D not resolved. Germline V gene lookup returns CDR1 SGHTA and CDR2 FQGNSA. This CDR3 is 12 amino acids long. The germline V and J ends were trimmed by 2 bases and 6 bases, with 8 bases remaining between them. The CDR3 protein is CASSLRIAEQYF. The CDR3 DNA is TGTGCCAGCAGCTTAAGAATCGCCGAGCAGTACTTC. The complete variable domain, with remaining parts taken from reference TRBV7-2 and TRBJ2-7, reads GAGVSQSPSNKVTEKGKDVELRCDPISGHTALYWYRQSLGQGLEFLIYFQGNSAPDKSGLPSDRFSAERTGGSVSTLTIQRTQQEDSAVYLCASSLRIAEQYFGPGTRLTVT.

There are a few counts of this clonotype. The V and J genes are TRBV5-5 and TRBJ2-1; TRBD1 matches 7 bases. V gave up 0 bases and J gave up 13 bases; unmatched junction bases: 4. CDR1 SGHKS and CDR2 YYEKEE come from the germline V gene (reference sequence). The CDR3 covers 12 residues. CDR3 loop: CASSLGTGSQFF. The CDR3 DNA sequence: TGTGCCAGCAGCTTGGGGACAGGTTCTCAGTTCTTC.

In DNA, the CDR3 is TGTGCTAGTGGTCGGGACAGGGTATTAGGGACTGAAGCTTTCTTT. Its translation: CASGRDRVLGTEAFF. V usage is TRBV12-5 and J usage is TRBJ1-1, with TRBD1 identical over 9 bases. The ends lost 5 bases at V and 5 bases at J; junction bases unmatched: 9. CDR1 LGHNT and CDR2 FRNRAP come from the germline V gene. This CDR3 region has 15 residues.

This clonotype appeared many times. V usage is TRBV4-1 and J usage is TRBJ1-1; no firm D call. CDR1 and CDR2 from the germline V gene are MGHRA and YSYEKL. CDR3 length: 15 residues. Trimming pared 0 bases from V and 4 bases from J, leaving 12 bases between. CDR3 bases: TGCGCCAGCAGCCAAGAAGAATGGCTTCCCACTGAAGCTTTCTTT. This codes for CASSQEEWLPTEAFF.

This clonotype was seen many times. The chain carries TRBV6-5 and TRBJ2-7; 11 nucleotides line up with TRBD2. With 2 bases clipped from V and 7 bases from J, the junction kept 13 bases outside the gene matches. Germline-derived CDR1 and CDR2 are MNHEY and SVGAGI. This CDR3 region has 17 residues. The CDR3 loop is CASSYLSSGGPRGEQYF. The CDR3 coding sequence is TGTGCCAGCAGTTACCTTTCTAGCGGGGGGCCTCGAGGGGAGCAGTACTTC.

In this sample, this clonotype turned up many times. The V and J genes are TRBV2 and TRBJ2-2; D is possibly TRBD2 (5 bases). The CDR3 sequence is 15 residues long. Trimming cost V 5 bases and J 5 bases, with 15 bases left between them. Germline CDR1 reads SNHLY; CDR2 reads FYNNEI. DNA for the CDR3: TGTGCCAGCAGTTCTCGGGAAGCGAGGACCGGGGAGCTGTTTTTT. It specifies CASSSREARTGELFF.

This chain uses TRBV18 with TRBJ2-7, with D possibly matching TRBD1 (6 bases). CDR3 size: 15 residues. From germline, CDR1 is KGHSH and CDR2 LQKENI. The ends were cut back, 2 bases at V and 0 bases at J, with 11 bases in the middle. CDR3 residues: CASSPIGGHSYEQYF. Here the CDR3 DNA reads TGTGCCAGCTCACCAATAGGGGGACACTCCTACGAGCAGTACTTC.

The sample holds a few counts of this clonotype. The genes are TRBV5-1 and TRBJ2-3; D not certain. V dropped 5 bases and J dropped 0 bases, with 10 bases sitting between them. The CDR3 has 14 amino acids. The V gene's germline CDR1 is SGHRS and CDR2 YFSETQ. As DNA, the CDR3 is TGCGCCAGCAGAGCCCTCTCTAGCACAGATACGCAGTATTTT. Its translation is CASRALSSTDTQYF.

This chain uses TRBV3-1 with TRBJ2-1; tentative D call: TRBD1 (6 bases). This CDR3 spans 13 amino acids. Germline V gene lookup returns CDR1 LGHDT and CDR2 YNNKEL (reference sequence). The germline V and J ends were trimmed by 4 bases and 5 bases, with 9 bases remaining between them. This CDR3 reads CASSRRQDNEQFF. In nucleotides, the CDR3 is TGTGCCAGCAGCCGCCGACAGGACAATGAGCAGTTCTTC.

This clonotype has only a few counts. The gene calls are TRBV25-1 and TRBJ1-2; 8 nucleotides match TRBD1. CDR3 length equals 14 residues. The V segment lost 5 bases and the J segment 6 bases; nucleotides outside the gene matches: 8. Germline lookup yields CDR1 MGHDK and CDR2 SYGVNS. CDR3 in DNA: TGTGCCAGCAGTACCCGGGACAGGACTAATGGCTACACCTTC. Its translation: CASSTRDRTNGYTF.

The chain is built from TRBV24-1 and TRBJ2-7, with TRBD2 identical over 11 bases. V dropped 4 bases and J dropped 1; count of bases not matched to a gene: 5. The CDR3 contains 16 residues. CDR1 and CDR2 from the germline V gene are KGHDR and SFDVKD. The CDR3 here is CATSDPGTSGSYEQYF. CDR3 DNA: TGTGCCACCAGTGACCCTGGGACTAGCGGTTCCTACGAGCAGTACTTC.